This entry describes one TCR beta chain. This receptor's antigen is unknown. No base quality information exists; no much larger clone differs at one position. The data derive from a study of shared clonotypes between healthy human individuals (dated by TCRdb to 2018 to 2021). The study in broad terms: The cohort included three men and a couple of women between 18 and 49 years of age. For each donor, three plates each were used for CD4 naive and CD4 memory, two plates were used for CD8 naive, and one plate was used for CD8 memory. Blood TCR repertoires of four to six healthy adults were deeply sequenced to estimate repertoire size and the extent of clonotype sharing between individuals. Libraries were prepared and TCR repertoires were sequenced by different laboratories using diverse techniques, in order to increase sequencing depth and limit assay-specific biases. Leukapheresis yielded between about 0.8 and 9.5 billion PBMCs per donor.

CDR1 and CDR2 are read off the germline V gene as SNHLY and FYNNEI. V and J lose 8 bases and 3 bases, and a span of 14 bases separates them. The CDR3, from cysteine to phenylalanine, totals 13 residues. Only the CDR3 DNA is retained, 39 bases long and in frame from the first base. Healthy HIV-negative adults with no recently reported acute infections or vaccinations were included as donors. Every donor was a Caucasian adult living in Nashville, Tennessee, USA. CD4+ T cells were enriched by magnetic negative selection; naive cells were then positively selected on CD45RA, and the negative fraction formed the memory subset. Blood was collected by leukapheresis, and PBMCs were isolated by Ficoll-Histopaque density gradient centrifugation and then cryopreserved in liquid nitrogen vapor phase. Purity and quantity of every magnetically sorted T cell population were checked by analytical flow cytometry. Genomic DNA was isolated from every sorted fraction and measured by UV absorbance on a Nanodrop 2000c.

Using the deep immunoSEQ assay, multiplex PCR amplified TCR CDR3 regions from genomic DNA. Extracted genomic DNA from each cell subset was spread evenly across all wells of several immunoSEQ 96-well plates, with each plate serving as a replicate. For sorted subsets, approximately 190 ng of genomic DNA, equivalent to roughly 30,000 T cell genomes, went into each replicate PCR. Purified libraries were quantified with a Qubit 3.0 fluorometer, sized on a Bioanalyzer 2100, and re-quantified with the KAPA Library Quantification kit. Each immunoSEQ 96-well plate was sequenced on its own single-read 150-cycle Illumina NextSeq 550 flow cell. The source study handled its data this way. Because only junctional sequences without quality scores were contained in the immunoSEQ output, filtering matching that applied to full-length reads could not be performed. To assign V/J genes and CDR3, sequences were annotated against IMGT germline references using PyIR, a Python wrapper for IgBLAST v1.9. Any read was removed if the V/J assignment was weak (E-value above 1e-6), the CDR3 was missing, or the read contained stop codons, out-of-frame junctions, or ambiguous translated residues. A V3J clonotype was defined by an identical inferred V gene, J gene, and CDR3 amino acid sequence. The percentage overlap between two repertoires was calculated by dividing the number of shared unique clonotypes by the size of the smaller repertoire. Repertoire richness was assessed with RTK rarefaction, the Chao1 estimator, and Recon v2.1 estimates of unobserved clonotypes. For all TCRbeta clonotypes obtained by the gDNA method from a handful of donors, generation probabilities were computed with OLGA. TCRdb mirrors the immuneACCESS table, restricted to in-frame sequences. Some clones are absent from its copies; in checked studies, under half trace to an unresolved V gene, and the reason for the others is unknown. The V and J calls and clone size come from that table; D and trimming were worked out from the DNA. Present in this sample are approximately 2.3 million clones, 80% to 95% of which were seen just once. The ten biggest clones cover about 0.37% of the sample.

Broader findings and caveats from the paper: Compared with non-shared clonotypes, clonotypes shared by all four sorted-subset donors had higher generation probabilities. Sharing across a handful of donors was observed for roughly 5.4% of naive CD4, 3% to 3.5% of naive CD8, 2% to 2.5% of memory CD4, and roughly 0.4% of memory CD8 clonotypes. Because the study included a small number of donors, the genetic and exposure-history diversity represented was limited. Pairwise subsampling indicated that sequencing depth was expected to affect the degree of clonotype sharing among donors. Naive subsets generally had larger estimated clonotype richness than memory subsets did. Sampling was limited to blood, and TCR repertoires in tissue likely differ from TCR repertoires in blood. Rarefaction of sorted-subset datasets indicated incomplete sequencing despite the large sequencing depth.

The sample comprised naive CD4+ T cells from PBMCs. The cell subset or site label on this specimen signifies: CD45RA+ positively selected. This receptor was obtained from a man in his late teens or twenties in good health. Some clones in this sample may be carry-over from other donors' samples. The chain employs TRBV2 and TRBJ2-7; the D gene is perhaps TRBD1, on 5 matching bases. The nucleotide sequence is TGTGCCAGCCGAAGGGGTCAAAGCTACGAGCAGTACTTC. Its translation is CASRRGQSYEQYF.